This TCR beta chain was sequenced during a study of early T cells in non-severe SARS-CoV-2 infection. The wider study: The input, bulk RNA from unsorted whole blood, was sequenced, and chains were unpaired.

At least ten counts were recorded for this clonotype. What it recognizes is unknown. Separate cDNA molecules each had unique molecular identifiers attached to them. MiXCR, applied by TCRdb to the 5' RACE reads, yields one record per CDR3 protein. Seen here are about 39,000 distinct CDR3 sequences, 4.7% observed once, and the top ten hold around 4.9%. Study results and limitations: VDJdb matching skewed toward anti-spike CD8 responses, missing private and CD4 specificities.

The source is an adult who was a healthcare worker with PCR-confirmed SARS-CoV-2 infection or an uninfected control (not recorded which). The sequencing sample was made of whole blood.

CDR3 sequence (DNA): TGCAGCGTCCCTAGGGGAGGGGGACTCCGAGGCTACACCTTC. Protein product: CSVPRGGGLRGYTF. This chain joins TRBV29-1 and TRBJ1-2; TRBD1 is a possible D gene (6 bases). The CDR3 is made up of 14 amino acids. In germline, CDR1 is SQVTM, CDR2 ANQGSEA. Trimming left V 6 bases short and J 8 bases short, with 22 bases between.